A selection of T cell receptor beta chains follows, all from one sample in a study of cytomegalovirus exposure and HLA in healthy donors. Using immunoSEQ multiplex PCR, the repertoire was profiled, and TCRdb retains in-frame clones only, with some absent. The repertoire holds 95,000 to 150,000 clones, with approximately 80% as singletons. Sample: PBMCs. Source of these receptors: a human donor in good health. CDR3s include the opening cysteine and the closing phenylalanine or tryptophan.

v_gene: TRBV19
CDR3aa: CASSSHDYRGQETETQYF

v_gene: TRBV28
CDR3aa: CASSYPGTDSYEQYF

v_gene: TRBV5-1
CDR3aa: CASIKNTGADTQYF

v_gene: TRBV7-9
CDR3aa: CASSLRGGSGANVLTF

v_gene: TRBV5-1
CDR3aa: CASSSGQGATEAFF

v_gene: TRBV6-1
CDR3aa: CASRDPGYEQYF

v_gene: TRBV14
CDR3aa: CASSQGRILSGNTIYF

v_gene: TRBV5-6
CDR3aa: CASRMGIRVDTQYF

v_gene: TRBV7-6
CDR3aa: CASSLASGAGGQETQYF

v_gene: TRBV5-1
CDR3aa: CASSHRDGSSYEQYF